The clone carrying this T cell receptor (beta chain) was recorded many times. Its antigen is undetermined. There are 11 residues in the CDR3. Germline loops: CDR1 SGHAT, CDR2 FQDESV (reference sequence). V shed 2 bases and J shed 8 bases, with 6 bases lying between them. Patients with other autoimmune diseases, uncontrolled infections, pregnancy or lactation were excluded. The study amplified TCR beta CDR3 regions using RNA transcripts. RT-PCR in the first round used HTBI primers; a second-round multiplex PCR followed. TCRdb fed the multiplex PCR reads into MiXCR, producing one record per CDR3 protein. The sample contains hundreds of thousands of distinct CDR3 sequences, roughly an eighth of which appear only once. This sample is drawn from a study of Graves' ophthalmopathy and Graves' hyperthyroidism. The study's findings and limits: Predictions made by the model for ophthalmopathy progression reached 70% to 71% sensitivity and almost 75% specificity.

Sequencing was performed on blood. V and J are TRBV11-1 and TRBJ1-1, with D uncertain. The TCR sequence derives from a woman aged 30 to 39 with Graves' ophthalmopathy. CDR3 in amino acids: CASSLYQEAFF. The CDR3 DNA is TGTGCCAGCAGCTTATATCAAGAAGCTTTCTTT.